Listed below are T cell receptor beta chains from one sample, sequenced in a study of blood T cell repertoires in COVID-19. Sequencing was performed with immunoSEQ multiplex PCR; in TCRdb, only in-frame clones are kept and a portion is missing. The sample consists of 150,000 to 200,000 clones, roughly 78% of them appearing once. Material: peripheral blood. The receptor source for this set is a woman aged 55 to 70 with COVID-19, enrolled during active disease. CDR3s include the opening cysteine and the closing phenylalanine or tryptophan. Fields, in order: D gene, J gene, V gene, clone size, CDR3 DNA, CDR3 protein. D genes are given only for firm matches. Only part of the rows carry a size: once, few, many, or a class if the clone is expanded.

TRBD1	TRBJ1-4	TRBV9	.	TGTGCCAGCAGTAAACTGCCGGGGGCAGGGGGAAGTGAAAAACTGTTTTTT	CASSKLPGAGGSEKLFF
.	TRBJ2-5	TRBV9	.	TGTGCCAGCTCCGCGGGCCAAGAGACCCAGTACTTC	CASSAGQETQYF
.	TRBJ2-2	TRBV6-5	.	TGTGCCAGCAGTTACCTGGTCAGACTACCCGGGGAGCTGTTTTTT	CASSYLVRLPGELFF
.	TRBJ2-1	TRBV19	.	TGTGCCAGTAGTACATCCCTCCCTGGGCATGAGCAGTTCTTC	CASSTSLPGHEQFF
TRBD1	TRBJ1-2	TRBV2	few	TGTGCCAGCAGTGAAGTACAGGGGGCGTTTGGCTACACCTTC	CASSEVQGAFGYTF
TRBD2	TRBJ2-3	TRBV24-1	.	TGTGCCACCAGTTTAGCGGGAGAAGCGGATACGCAGTATTTT	CATSLAGEADTQYF
.	TRBJ1-2	TRBV6-4	once	TGTGCCAGCAGTGAATTCGGGGGGCAAGGCTACACCTTC	CASSEFGGQGYTF
.	TRBJ2-7	TRBV18	.	TGTGCCAGCTCACCTCAAACAGGGCACGAGCAGTACTTC	CASSPQTGHEQYF
.	TRBJ1-1	TRBV28	.	TGTGCCAGCAGTCTCCCGGTTACTGAAGCTTTCTTT	CASSLPVTEAFF
.	TRBJ1-2	TRBV29-1	.	TGCAGCGTTGTAACAGGGGGCTACACCTTC	CSVVTGGYTF
TRBD2	TRBJ2-2	TRBV30	.	TGTGCCTGGAGTGTACTAGCGGGAGATACCGGGGAGCTGTTTTTT	CAWSVLAGDTGELFF
.	TRBJ2-2	TRBV5-6	.	TGTGCCAGCAGCTCGGCTCAGGGTTTGGGTACCCGGAAGATCGGGGAGCTGTTTTTT	CASSSAQGLGTRKIGELFF
.	TRBJ1-5	TRBV20-1	few	TGCAGTGCTAGTGTCGGGGGAAATCAGCCCCAGCATTTT	CSASVGGNQPQHF
.	TRBJ1-2	TRBV10-2	.	TGCGCCAGCAGTCTCGGGGGGGAGGTTACTAACTATGGCTACACCTTC	CASSLGGEVTNYGYTF
.	TRBJ2-1	TRBV18	.	TGTGCCAGCTCACCACCGAGTCAGGTCTCCTACAATGAGCAGTTCTTC	CASSPPSQVSYNEQFF
.	TRBJ1-6	TRBV2	.	TGTGCCAGCAGTGAAGTTCCCGGTGATAATTCACCCCTCCACTTT	CASSEVPGDNSPLHF
TRBD1	TRBJ2-2	TRBV28	once	TGTGCCAGCAGAATAACGGGACAGAAAAGGATCGGGGAGCTGTTTTTT	CASRITGQKRIGELFF
.	TRBJ2-5	TRBV7-9	.	TGTGCCAGCAGCTTCCCAGGGGTTTTCGGAGAGACCCAGTACTTC	CASSFPGVFGETQYF
.	TRBJ1-1	TRBV6-5	.	TGTGCCAGCAGTCAGGAATGGAACACTGAAGCTTTCTTT	CASSQEWNTEAFF
.	TRBJ1-1	TRBV19	.	TGTGCCAGTAGTATGAGAAGCACAGGGCGTATAACTGAAGCTTTCTTT	CASSMRSTGRITEAFF
TRBD1	TRBJ2-5	TRBV29-1	.	TGCAGCGTTGAGAGGCAGGGGGTAGAGACCCAGTACTTC	CSVERQGVETQYF
TRBD1	TRBJ2-2	TRBV11-2	few	TGTGCCAGCAGCTTGGGGACAGGGGGTATCGGGGAGCTGTTTTTT	CASSLGTGGIGELFF
TRBD2	TRBJ2-5	TRBV2	.	TGTGCCAGCAGCAGACAGCGGGGGGATATAGAGACCCAGTACTTC	CASSRQRGDIETQYF
TRBD1	TRBJ2-3	TRBV5-1	.	TGCGCCAGCAGCTTGGGGGGACAGGGTGTCGCAGATACGCAGTATTTT	CASSLGGQGVADTQYF
.	TRBJ1-1	TRBV15	.	TGTGCCACCAGCCTAATCGGGGGGGCTACTGAAGCTTTCTTT	CATSLIGGATEAFF
TRBD1	TRBJ1-1	TRBV28	.	TGTGCCAGCAGAAAAACGGACAGGGTATGGGACACTGAAGCTTTCTTT	CASRKTDRVWDTEAFF
TRBD2	TRBJ2-5	TRBV27	.	TGTGCCAGCACCGGGACTAGCGGGGCACAAGAGACCCAGTACTTC	CASTGTSGAQETQYF
.	TRBJ1-1	TRBV14	.	TGTGCCAGCAGCCAACCTCGGGGGGGTACTGAAGCTTTCTTT	CASSQPRGGTEAFF
.	TRBJ2-5	TRBV7-9	.	TGTGCCAGCAGCTTCCCCGTGGGGGGGCGCGGGTACCAAGAGACCCAGTACTTC	CASSFPVGGRGYQETQYF
TRBD1	TRBJ1-2	TRBV5-1	.	TGCGCCAGCAGTTTGACAGGGGACTATGGCTACACCTTC	CASSLTGDYGYTF
TRBD2	TRBJ2-1	TRBV2	.	TGTGCCAGCAGGGTACGACTAGCGGAAGACAATGAGCAGTTCTTC	CASRVRLAEDNEQFF
.	TRBJ2-3	TRBV6-4	.	TGTGCCAGCAGTTCACGGACGGGGAGCACAGATACGCAGTATTTT	CASSSRTGSTDTQYF
.	TRBJ2-3	TRBV5-1	.	TGCGCCAGCAGCGCGTTACGGGACACAGATACGCAGTATTTT	CASSALRDTDTQYF
TRBD1	TRBJ2-5	TRBV7-9	.	TGTGCCAGCAGCTTCTCTCGACAGGGGCAAGAGACCCAGTACTTC	CASSFSRQGQETQYF
.	TRBJ2-7	TRBV27	.	TGTGCCACAGGTCCGGGGGACTCCTACGAGCAGTACTTC	CATGPGDSYEQYF
.	TRBJ2-3	TRBV3-1/TRBV3-2	.	TGTGCCAGCAGCCAAGGTCCCGGGGATACGCAGTATTTT	CASSQGPGDTQYF
.	TRBJ1-1	TRBV3-1/TRBV3-2	.	TGTGCCAGCATCACCACAGGGTCGGGGGAAGCTTTCTTT	CASITTGSGEAFF
TRBD1	TRBJ2-5	TRBV2	.	TGTGCCAGCAGGGGGGACAGGGGGCCAGGGACCCAGTACTTC	CASRGDRGPGTQYF
TRBD2	TRBJ2-3	TRBV29-1	.	TGCAGCGTTCTGGGCGGGAGCCTCACAGATACGCAGTATTTT	CSVLGGSLTDTQYF
.	TRBJ1-4	TRBV10-3	.	TGTGCCATCAGTGGAGGAGGGGAACGGGAAAAACTGTTTTTT	CAISGGGEREKLFF